Each of the 6 T cell receptor beta chains below was sequenced from the same sample in a study of shared clonotypes between healthy human individuals. Method: immunoSEQ multiplex PCR; TCRdb's copy keeps in-frame clones and lacks some. The sample lists about 2 million clones, roughly 95% occurring once. Sequences were obtained from naive CD4+ T cells sorted from blood. Specified subset: CD45RA+ positively selected. Receptor source: a man younger than 35 in good health.

The gene calls are TRBV6-6 and TRBJ2-2; possible D gene TRBD2, 5 bases. CDR3 size: 15 residues. In germline, CDR1 is MNHNY, CDR2 SVGAGI (reference sequence). The V end lost 7 bases, the J end lost 5 bases, and 17 bases lay between the germline ends. The CDR3: CASISLGRNTGELFF. In nucleotides, the CDR3 is TGTGCCAGCATTTCACTAGGTCGTAATACCGGGGAGCTGTTTTTT.

V is TRBV4-3 and J is TRBJ1-6; D is perhaps TRBD1 (5 bases). The CDR3 has 14 amino acids. Trimming removed 4 bases at V and 8 bases at J, with 12 bases between. Germline V gene lookup returns CDR1 LGHNA and CDR2 YSLEER. The CDR3 coding sequence is TGCGCCAGCAGCCGGGGGACGGGCGATTCACCCCTCCACTTT. Translating it yields CASSRGTGDSPLHF.

This clone was seen only once. The genes are TRBV7-2 and TRBJ2-7; TRBD1 matches at 10 bases. The CDR3 length is 16 residues. V shed 0 bases and J 5 bases; nucleotides not matched to a gene: 7. Germline V gene data show CDR1 as SGHTA and CDR2 as FQGNSA. In nucleotides, the CDR3 is TGTGCCAGCAGCTTAGCGGGACAGGGGATTTTAGACGAGCAGTACTTC. It encodes CASSLAGQGILDEQYF.

The chain recombines TRBV5-1 with TRBJ2-1; 7 nucleotides match TRBD2. The CDR3 length is 16 residues. The ends lost 4 bases at V and 0 bases at J; junction bases unmatched: 7. CDR1 and CDR2 (germline): SGHRS, YFSETQ. The CDR3 loop is CASSTGTTSSYNEQFF. CDR3 coding DNA: TGCGCCAGCAGCACCGGGACTACGAGCTCCTACAATGAGCAGTTCTTC.

The chain employs TRBV18 and TRBJ1-6; D remains ambiguous. Germline V gene lookup returns CDR1 KGHSH and CDR2 LQKENI. V was shortened by 2 bases and J by 9 bases, with 17 bases between the two germline ends. The CDR3 has 16 residues. CDR3 region: CASSPDQAGPGSPLHF. The CDR3 bases are TGTGCCAGCTCACCAGATCAGGCAGGCCCAGGTTCACCCCTCCACTTT.

The count of this clone is one. This rearrangement joins TRBV25-1 to TRBJ1-6; D unresolved. V lost 8 bases, J lost 5 bases, and 13 bases lay in between. This CDR3 has 14 residues. From germline, CDR1 is MGHDK and CDR2 SYGVNS. CDR3 bases: TGTGCCAGCTCCCAACGAAGGGATAATTCACCCCTCCACTTT. Its protein product is CASSQRRDNSPLHF.